This record concerns one T cell receptor beta chain sequence. Authors' processing steps: Scientists estimated how many nucleated cells there were by amplifying reference gene primers. Produced via immunoSEQ multiplex PCR; TCRdb's table is partial and in-frame only. V, J and clone size are those of that table, while D and trimming were read from the DNA. The table lists about 190,000 clones, about 81% of them singletons, with about an eighth in the top ten. This specimen belongs to a study of blood T cell repertoires in COVID-19. Germline V lookup: CDR1 ENHRY, CDR2 SYGVKD. Losses at the gene ends were 8 bases for V and 1 base for J; bases not matched to a gene: 1. This CDR3 has 14 residues.

This clonotype was sampled from a man aged 25-45 years with active or convalescent COVID-19. The chain links TRBV10-3 to TRBJ2-2, with TRBD2 identical over 10 bases. Source material: peripheral blood. The CDR3 here is CAIGLAENTGELFF. The CDR3 DNA reads as TGTGCCATCGGACTAGCGGAGAACACCGGGGAGCTGTTTTTT.